What follows is one T cell receptor (beta chain) and its context. Via MiXCR, TCRdb re-called the 5' RACE reads, giving one row per CDR3 protein. Of some 120,000 distinct CDR3 sequences in the sample, about 6% were seen once. This record belongs to a study of T-cell memory formation after mild COVID-19. Germline V gives CDR1 DFQATT, CDR2 SNEGSKA (reference sequence). The CDR3 runs to 14 residues. The trim removed 5 bases at V and 7 bases at J, leaving 7 bases unmatched. The source is an adult woman who had mild COVID-19 (a few samples of this study predate the infection). Cell type and time point are not known. This chain links TRBV20-1 with TRBJ2-7; 14 nucleotides line up with TRBD2. Sequenced material: PBMCs or a T cell subset sorted from them (not recorded which). The CDR3 loop is CSASKTSGRGEQYF. CDR3 bases: TGCAGTGCTTCTAAGACTAGCGGGAGGGGAGAGCAGTACTTC.